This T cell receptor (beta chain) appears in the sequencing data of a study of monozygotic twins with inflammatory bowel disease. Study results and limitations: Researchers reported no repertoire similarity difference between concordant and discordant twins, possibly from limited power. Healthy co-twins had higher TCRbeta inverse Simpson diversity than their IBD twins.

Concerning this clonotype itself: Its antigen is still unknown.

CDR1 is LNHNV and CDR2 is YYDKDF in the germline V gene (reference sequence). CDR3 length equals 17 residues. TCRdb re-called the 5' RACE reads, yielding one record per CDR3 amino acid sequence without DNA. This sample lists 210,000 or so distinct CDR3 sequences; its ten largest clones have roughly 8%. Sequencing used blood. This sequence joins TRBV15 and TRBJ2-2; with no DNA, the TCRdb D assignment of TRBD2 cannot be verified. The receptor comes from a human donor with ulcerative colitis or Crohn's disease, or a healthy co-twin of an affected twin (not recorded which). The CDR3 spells CATSRPPTSGNTGELFF.